A single sample gave rise to the 15 T cell receptor beta chains below, sequenced in a study of CD8 T cells in Susac syndrome. Reverse transcription of roughly 0.5 to 1 ug RNA used random hexamers. TCRdb reprocessed the immunoSEQ multiplex PCR reads with MiXCR, giving one entry per CDR3 protein. The sample lists 150,000 to 200,000 distinct CDR3 sequences; around 94% were seen once. Material: CD4+ T cells from PBMCs. All receptors come from a human donor in good health.

The chain couples TRBV5-1 to TRBJ2-3, with TRBD2 matching over 7 bases. Germline V gene data show CDR1 as SGHRS and CDR2 as YFSETQ. The CDR3 runs 14 residues. J gave up 5 bases and V 6 bases, and 9 bases lay outside the gene matches. CDR3 sequence (DNA): TGCGCCAGCACACTCGGGGGGATCAAAGATACGCAGTATTTT. Translation gives CASTLGGIKDTQYF.

The chain carries TRBV30 and TRBJ2-1; possibly TRBD2 for D (5 bases). The CDR3 consists of 14 residues. The V and J ends lost 2 bases and 6 bases respectively, with 14 bases between them. The V gene's germline CDR1 is GTSNPN and CDR2 SVGIG (reference sequence). The CDR3 sequence is CAWSPGSGSNEQFF. The CDR3 DNA follows: TGTGCCTGGAGTCCCGGGTCGGGAAGCAATGAGCAGTTCTTC.

This clonotype was seen once. The V call is TRBV27, the J call TRBJ2-7, with TRBD2 as a possible D gene (6 bases). Between the trimmed V and J ends, which lost 4 bases and 12 bases, there was a span of 19 bases. The V gene's germline CDR1 is MNHEY and CDR2 SMNVEV (reference sequence). The CDR3 contains 13 residues. The CDR3 loop reads CASSSTLPGGRYF. The CDR3 DNA sequence: TGTGCCAGCAGTTCGACACTACCCGGGGGTCGGTACTTC.

This chain links TRBV28 with TRBJ2-7, with D hard to call. CDR1 is MDHEN and CDR2 is SYDVKM in the germline V gene. The CDR3 contains 13 residues. V was trimmed by 5 bases and J by 9 bases, leaving 17 bases between them. CDR3 sequence reads: CASSPPETSGQYF. The CDR3 DNA reads TGTGCCAGCAGTCCACCAGAGACGTCTGGGCAGTACTTC.

V and J are TRBV6-5 and TRBJ1-2, with a weak D call TRBD1 (6 bases). V lost 6 bases, J lost 8 bases, and 16 bases lay in between. The CDR3 has 13 residues. Germline CDR1 reads MNHEY; CDR2 reads SVGAGI. The CDR3 DNA follows: TGTGCCAGCAGCCCCGACCCAGGGGTCGGCTACACCTTC. Translation: CASSPDPGVGYTF.

This chain joins TRBV9 and TRBJ2-1, with 7 bases that match TRBD1. The germline V gene has CDR1 SGDLS and CDR2 YYNGEE. V dropped 4 bases and J dropped 1; count of bases not matched to a gene: 5. This CDR3 is built from 15 residues. The DNA for the CDR3 is TGTGCCAGCAGCCCCCGACAGGGTTCCTACAATGAGCAGTTCTTC. Its translation is CASSPRQGSYNEQFF.

V and J are TRBV5-1 and TRBJ2-1, with a possible D match to TRBD2 (6 bases). Germline V CDR1 and CDR2: SGHRS, YFSETQ. The CDR3 runs 16 residues. The V and J ends lost 0 bases and 3 bases respectively, with 13 bases between them. CDR3 bases: TGCGCCAGCAGCTTGGGCCGGGACTCGAACTACAATGAGCAGTTCTTC. Translation: CASSLGRDSNYNEQFF. The variable domain in full, with the rest retrieved from reference TRBV5-1 and TRBJ2-1, is KAGVTQTPRYLIKTRGQQVTLSCSPISGHRSVSWYQQTPGQGLQFLFEYFSETQRNKGNFPGRFSGRQFSNSRSEMNVSTLELGDSALYLCASSLGRDSNYNEQFFGPGTRLTVL.

The chain has TRBV12-3 or TRBV12-4 and TRBJ2-1; tentatively, D is TRBD1 (5 bases). Trimming stripped 5 bases from V and 4 bases from J, with 9 bases between. The CDR3 covers 13 residues. CDR3 sequence (DNA): TGTGCCAGCAGTCCAGGGCGATACAATGAGCAGTTCTTC. The encoded protein is CASSPGRYNEQFF.

The chain recombines TRBV9 with TRBJ2-5, with a possible D match to TRBD1 (6 bases). Looked up from germline, CDR1 is SGDLS and CDR2 is YYNGEE. The V and J ends lost 4 bases and 5 bases respectively, with 15 bases between them. The CDR3 spans 14 residues. CDR3 residues: CASSPRQVRETQYF. The CDR3, as DNA: TGTGCCAGCAGCCCAAGACAGGTCCGGGAGACCCAGTACTTC.

The rearrangement joins TRBV10-3 to TRBJ2-7; D is undetermined. Germline V CDR1 and CDR2: ENHRY, SYGVKD. Trimming left V 8 bases short and J 1 base short, with 12 bases between. The CDR3 extends over 13 amino acids. CDR3 nucleotides: TGTGCCATCCTTGACACCAGATCCTACGAGCAGTACTTC. Residues: CAILDTRSYEQYF.

The chain carries TRBV12-3 or TRBV12-4 and TRBJ2-7; TRBD2 agrees at 10 bases. The CDR3 loop spans 15 amino acids. Unmatched junction bases numbered 7, after V lost 3 bases and J lost 5 bases. The CDR3 coding sequence is TGTGCCAGCAGTTTGCGGCTAGCGGGGGTAGACGAGCAGTACTTC. Protein product: CASSLRLAGVDEQYF.

The V gene is TRBV5-4, the J gene TRBJ2-1; tentative D call: TRBD2 (6 bases). The germline gives CDR1 SGHNT, CDR2 YYREEE (reference sequence). V was cut by 4 bases and J by 9 bases, with 11 bases left in between. The CDR3 is 12 residues long. CDR3 sequence (DNA): TGTGCCAGCAGCCGGGTGGGGGGTGAGCAGTTCTTC. This codes for CASSRVGGEQFF.

CDR3 sequence: CASSLEGSNNEQFF. The DNA for the CDR3 is TGTGCCAGCAGCTTAGAAGGTAGTAACAATGAGCAGTTCTTC. The rearrangement joins TRBV7-9 to TRBJ2-1; the D is unclear. The length of the CDR3 is 14 residues. Deletions cut 1 base from V and 5 bases from J, with 9 bases between. In germline, CDR1 is SEHNR, CDR2 FQNEAQ (reference sequence).

The chain links TRBV29-1 to TRBJ2-3, with TRBD2 matching over 7 bases. With 4 bases clipped from V and 4 bases from J, the junction kept 11 bases outside the gene matches. The germline V gene encodes CDR1 SQVTM and CDR2 ANQGSEA. The CDR3 spans 15 residues. The CDR3 DNA reads TGCAGCGTTGGTTTAAGAGCGGGGAGATCAGATACGCAGTATTTT. It encodes CSVGLRAGRSDTQYF.

The chain recombines TRBV29-1 with TRBJ2-2, with TRBD2 matching over 7 bases. Looked up from germline, CDR1 is SQVTM and CDR2 is ANQGSEA. The CDR3 covers 12 residues. V was pared by 7 bases and J by 7 bases, with 6 bases of the junction left unmatched. The CDR3 spells CSGHTSVGELFF. CDR3 sequence (DNA): TGCAGCGGGCATACTAGCGTCGGGGAGCTGTTTTTT.